These 12 T cell receptor beta chains came from one sample sequenced in a study of blood T cell repertoires in COVID-19. Generated by immunoSEQ multiplex PCR, the TCRdb table keeps only in-frame clones and is missing some. Of roughly 300,000 clones listed, about 88% are singletons. Sequenced material: PBMCs or T cells enriched from blood (not recorded which). The source is a woman under 40 who had recovered from COVID-19.

The gene calls are TRBV27 and TRBJ2-3; 10 bases are a match to TRBD2. The trim removed 3 bases at V and 2 bases at J, leaving 8 bases unmatched. Germline V gives CDR1 MNHEY, CDR2 SMNVEV (reference sequence). The CDR3 runs to 17 residues. CDR3 loop: CASSFISSGGFTDTQYF. As DNA, the CDR3 is TGTGCCAGCAGTTTCATCTCTAGCGGGGGTTTCACAGATACGCAGTATTTT.

The chain couples TRBV7-2 to TRBJ1-4, with 8 bases matching TRBD1. Germline CDR1 SGHTA, CDR2 FQGNSA. V lost 5 bases to trimming and J lost 7 bases; unmatched junction nucleotides: 6. This CDR3 has 14 residues. In nucleotides, the CDR3 is TGTGCCAGCAGCCGCACAGGGGGTGGTGAAAAACTGTTTTTT. Translating gives CASSRTGGGEKLFF.

This clone came up a few times. The CDR3 bases are TGCAGCGTTGACGCTGGGGCCAACGTCCTGACTTTC. Translating gives CSVDAGANVLTF. The V gene is TRBV29-1, the J gene TRBJ2-6; D gene ambiguous. V lost 3 bases and J lost 2, with 2 bases in between. The CDR3 totals 12 residues. Germline V gene lookup returns CDR1 SQVTM and CDR2 ANQGSEA.

The J gene is TRBJ1-5, the V gene TRBV18, with D possibly matching TRBD1 (5 bases). V gave up 2 bases and J gave up 2 bases, with 16 bases separating them. The germline V gene has CDR1 KGHSH and CDR2 LQKENI. This CDR3 comprises 17 residues. Written as DNA, the CDR3 is TGTGCCAGCTCACCATCCGGGAGGGGTAAGGGCAATCAGCCCCAGCATTTT. It is translated as CASSPSGRGKGNQPQHF.

The chain has TRBV11-2 and TRBJ2-7, with TRBD1 matching 8 bases. There are 18 residues in the CDR3. CDR1 and CDR2 (germline): SGHAT, FQNNGV. Losses at the gene ends were 0 bases for V and 1 base for J; bases not matched to a gene: 11. CDR3 region: CASSLDRGQERLSYEQYF. CDR3 sequence (DNA): TGTGCCAGCAGCTTAGATAGGGGACAGGAAAGATTATCCTACGAGCAGTACTTC.

The V call is TRBV11-2, the J call TRBJ2-2; 12 bases are a match to TRBD2. This CDR3 comprises 16 residues. Trimming at V came to 5 bases and at J to 6 bases, leaving 7 bases not matched to a gene. Germline lookup yields CDR1 SGHAT and CDR2 FQNNGV. The CDR3: CASSLAGGAAAGELFF. For the CDR3, the DNA is TGTGCCAGCAGCCTAGCGGGGGGGGCGGCGGCCGGGGAGCTGTTTTTT.

The J gene is TRBJ2-3, the V gene TRBV9, with 9 bases that match TRBD1. The CDR3 has 16 residues. Trimming took 4 bases from V and 5 from J; bases not matched to a gene: 11. In germline, CDR1 is SGDLS, CDR2 YYNGEE. This chain's CDR3 is CASSLRTGGQGDTQYF. The CDR3 nucleotides read TGTGCCAGCAGCCTAAGAACAGGGGGCCAAGGAGATACGCAGTATTTT.

The genes are TRBV19 and TRBJ1-1, with D maybe TRBD1 (5 bases). CDR1 is LNHDA and CDR2 is SQIVND in the germline V gene (reference sequence). The V end lost 3 bases, the J end lost 0 bases, and 8 bases lay between the germline ends. This CDR3 is 14 amino acids long. Here the CDR3 DNA reads TGTGCCAGTAGTATGTCGGGGGTGAACACTGAAGCTTTCTTT. Translating it yields CASSMSGVNTEAFF.

V is TRBV19 and J is TRBJ2-7; the match to TRBD1 covers 10 bases. Per the germline V gene, CDR1 is LNHDA and CDR2 is SQIVND (reference sequence). CDR3 length equals 15 residues. V was clipped by 5 bases and J by 6 bases; unmatched bases: 10. The CDR3: CASSATGGAWGEQYF. The CDR3 DNA sequence: TGTGCCAGTAGTGCGACAGGGGGCGCATGGGGCGAGCAGTACTTC.

The J gene is TRBJ2-7, the V gene TRBV19; D possibly corresponds to TRBD1 (5 bases). The CDR3 consists of 13 residues. Germline V gives CDR1 LNHDA, CDR2 SQIVND (reference sequence). V lost 4 bases, J lost 5 bases, and 12 bases lay in between. CDR3 sequence reads: CASSRGSIHEQYF. In DNA, the CDR3 is TGTGCCAGTAGTAGGGGCTCAATCCACGAGCAGTACTTC.

V usage is TRBV27 and J usage is TRBJ1-1; TRBD1 is a possible D gene (5 bases). Germline values: CDR1 MNHEY, CDR2 SMNVEV (reference sequence). The V end was cut by 1 base, the J end by 1 base, with 10 bases between. The CDR3 runs to 15 residues. The CDR3 coding sequence is TGTGCCAGCAGTTTATTCAGGGCCCAGAACACTGAAGCTTTCTTT. Translation gives CASSLFRAQNTEAFF.

The rearrangement joins TRBV27 to TRBJ2-5; TRBD2 agrees at 9 bases. Germline loops: CDR1 MNHEY, CDR2 SMNVEV (reference sequence). J was trimmed by 8 bases and V by 5 bases; bases with no gene match: 9. This CDR3 has 14 residues. The CDR3 loop is CASSPRDSGRTQYF. The DNA of the CDR3 is TGTGCCAGCAGTCCCCGAGATAGCGGGAGAACCCAGTACTTC.